This T cell receptor (beta chain) was obtained from a study of Ad26.COV2.S vaccination and SARS-CoV-2 variants. The overall study: Participants got Ad26.COV2.S intramuscularly, once or twice 56 days apart.

The treatment: roughly 19 received Ad26.COV2.S at low or high dose, single or two shots; a few received placebo; per-sample allocation not given. It was on day 63 after the first vaccine or placebo injection that samples were taken. As to this clone: The antigen is undetermined.

Assay used: immunoSEQ multiplex PCR; TCRdb lists only in-frame clones, some missing. The sample has about 680,000 clones; about 90% are singletons. Study-level results: Vaccine and placebo groups showed comparable non-spike TCR breadth.

CDR3 length: 20 amino acids. The TCR originated in a person aged 18 to 59 who received the Ad26.COV2.S COVID-19 vaccine or a placebo. V and J are TRBV1 and TRBJ1-5; the D call of TRBD1 is as the table states it, not checked on the DNA. TRBV1 is termed a pseudogene. Material: peripheral blood, obtained in a trial of Ad26.COV2.S vaccine versus placebo. This CDR3 is CTSSQDHPPGTGDRNQPQHF. CDR3 in DNA: TGCACCAGCAGCCAAGATCATCCCCCCGGGACAGGGGATCGCAATCAGCCCCAGCATTTT.